Presented here are 5 T cell receptor beta chains from one specimen sequenced in a study of regulatory T cells in long-lasting Graves disease. Through Arm-PCR of CDR3 regions and iRepertoire HTBI primers, TCR beta libraries were built. Using its own MiXCR run on the multiplex PCR reads, TCRdb lists one record per CDR3 protein. The sample lists over 300,000 distinct CDR3 sequences, about 18% seen once, with approximately 31% in the top ten. Stated time point: persistent/refractory GD, antithyroid drugs over 5 years with positive TRAb. From RNA extracted from PBMCs, the TCR library was made. The material was peripheral blood mononuclear cells (PBMCs), obtained when the disease was refractory, from a patient treated with antithyroid drugs. These receptors all stem from a female donor with Graves disease.

The V call is TRBV6-1, the J call TRBJ1-4; D is perhaps TRBD1 (5 bases). Germline CDR1 reads MNHNS; CDR2 reads SASEGT. V dropped 6 bases and J dropped 1 base, with 18 bases sitting between them. The length of the CDR3 is 17 residues. As DNA, the CDR3 is TGTGCCAGCAGACCGGGACGGAGCTCCTTAACTAATGAAAAACTGTTTTTT. It specifies CASRPGRSSLTNEKLFF.

To note about this clonotype: Its ends do not fully match the called genes, so a read error is possible. The chain couples TRBV12-3 or TRBV12-4 to TRBJ1-1, with D possibly TRBD1 on 5 matching bases. The CDR3 length is 16 residues. The DNA for the CDR3 is TGTGCCAACAGTTCTCAACTCGGACAATTGAACACTGAAGCTTTCTTT. It encodes CANSSQLGQLNTEAFF.

The rearrangement joins TRBV18 to TRBJ1-1; possibly TRBD1 for D (6 bases). CDR3 length equals 15 residues. V dropped 6 bases and J dropped 0 bases, with 14 bases sitting between them. The germline V gene has CDR1 KGHSH and CDR2 LQKENI. The CDR3: CASSPTGIMNTEAFF. The CDR3 DNA reads as TGTGCCAGCTCCCCAACAGGGATCATGAACACTGAAGCTTTCTTT. Looking up the rest from reference TRBV18 and TRBJ1-1 gives the full variable domain: NAGVMQNPRHLVRRRGQEARLRCSPMKGHSHVYWYRQLPEEGLKFMVYLQKENIIDESGMPKERFSAEFPKEGPSILRIQQVVRGDSAAYFCASSPTGIMNTEAFFGQGTRLTVV.

The chain links TRBV9 to TRBJ2-5; TRBD2 matches at 7 bases. The CDR3 has 15 amino acids. In germline, CDR1 is SGDLS, CDR2 YYNGEE. The J segment lost 4 bases and the V segment lost 0 bases, leaving 6 bases of the junction unmatched. The CDR3 DNA sequence: TGTGCCAGCAGCGTAGGTGGGAGGGCCCCAGAGACCCAGTACTTC. This translates into CASSVGGRAPETQYF.

This clonotype has ten or more counts. The chain employs TRBV7-8 and TRBJ2-7; 9 bases fit TRBD1. The V and J ends lost 1 base and 2 bases, in that order; junction bases with no gene match: 9. Germline CDR1 SGHVS, CDR2 FQNEAQ. This CDR3 is 17 amino acids long. The CDR3 DNA is TGTGCCAGCAGCTTAGTTGGTGGAGGGACAGGGACCTACGAGCAGTACTTC. It encodes CASSLVGGGTGTYEQYF.